The sequence of this T cell receptor beta chain was determined in a study of blood T cell repertoires in COVID-19. CDR1 is SGHRS, CDR2 YFSETQ, per germline. The CDR3 runs to 14 residues. The ends were cut back, 1 base at V and 2 bases at J, with 8 bases in the middle. Libraries were prepared by immunoSEQ multiplex PCR; TCRdb keeps only in-frame clonotypes and omits some of them. The repertoire has roughly 200,000 clones, around four fifths of them found once; the top ten carry around 7.9%. This sequence joins TRBV5-1 and TRBJ2-3; the D gene is possibly TRBD2 (5 bases). The sequenced sample was peripheral blood. This sequence was found in a man between 40 and 49 years old with active or convalescent COVID-19. The CDR3 sequence: CASSLRTDTDTQYF. For the CDR3, the DNA is TGCGCCAGCAGCTTGAGGACTGACACAGATACGCAGTATTTT.